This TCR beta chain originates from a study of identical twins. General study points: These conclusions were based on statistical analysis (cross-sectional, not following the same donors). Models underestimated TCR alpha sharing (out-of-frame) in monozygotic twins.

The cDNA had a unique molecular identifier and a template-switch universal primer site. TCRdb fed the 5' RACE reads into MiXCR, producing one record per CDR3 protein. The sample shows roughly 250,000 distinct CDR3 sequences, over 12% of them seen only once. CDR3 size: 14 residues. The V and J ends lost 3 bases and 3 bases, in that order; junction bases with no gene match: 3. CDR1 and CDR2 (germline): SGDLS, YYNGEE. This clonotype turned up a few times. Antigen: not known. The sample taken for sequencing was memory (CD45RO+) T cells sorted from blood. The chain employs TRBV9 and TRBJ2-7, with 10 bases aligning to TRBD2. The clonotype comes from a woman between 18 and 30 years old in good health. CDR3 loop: CASSGLAGDYEQYF. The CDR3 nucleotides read TGTGCCAGCAGCGGGCTAGCGGGAGACTACGAGCAGTACTTC.